Shown below are 9 T cell receptor beta chains from a single sample sequenced in a study of CD8 T cells in ankylosing spondylitis. Findings and caveats of the study: Characteristic, it appeared, of ankylosing spondylitis blood was a TCR beta motif of eight highly homologous variants.

TCRdb processed the 5' RACE reads anew with MiXCR; each CDR3 protein has one entry. This sample has 500,000 to 650,000 distinct CDR3 sequences, with approximately 5% found just once. No antigens are known for them. The sample comprised blood, either unsorted or a sorted T cell fraction (not recorded which). The source of these receptors is a male donor with ankylosing spondylitis.

This clonotype appeared many times. Germline and junction disagree at one end, which may indicate a read error. V gene TRBV18 combines with J gene TRBJ1-2, with D hard to call. The CDR3 length is 9 residues. The germline gives CDR1 KGHSH, CDR2 LQKENI. The CDR3 spells CASSPGSVF. The CDR3 DNA follows: TGTGCCAGCTCACCAGGCTCTGTCTTC.

This clonotype was detected ten times or more. J is TRBJ1-4 and V is TRBV20-1; D unclear. This CDR3 contains 15 residues. Per the germline V gene, CDR1 is DFQATT and CDR2 is SNEGSKA (reference sequence). V gave up 4 bases and J gave up 8 bases, with 20 bases separating them. For the CDR3, the DNA is TGCAGTGCTAAACCGACCAGTCCCTCAAGCGAAAAACTGTTTTTT. Its translation: CSAKPTSPSSEKLFF.

Many counts were recorded for this clonotype. The V call is TRBV11-2, the J call TRBJ2-2; D may be TRBD2 (6 bases). The V gene lost 8 bases and the J gene lost 7 bases, with 17 bases spanning the gap. Germline values: CDR1 SGHAT, CDR2 FQNNGV. The CDR3 has 14 residues. The CDR3 DNA sequence: TGTGCCAGCCCCAAAGGGACTGCCGACGGGGAGCTGTTTTTT. Translation gives CASPKGTADGELFF.

This clonotype was seen ten or more times. V gene TRBV20-1 combines with J gene TRBJ2-5, with 9 bases identical to TRBD2. CDR1 is DFQATT, CDR2 SNEGSKA, per germline (reference sequence). The junction had 1 base not matched to a gene; V was cut back by 3 bases and J by 2 bases. The CDR3 is made up of 13 amino acids. The CDR3 region has the DNA TGCAGTGCTAGTGCGGGGGGGCAAGAGACCCAGTACTTC. Encoded protein: CSASAGGQETQYF.

At least ten counts were recorded for this clonotype. The chain uses TRBV29-1 and TRBJ1-1; a possible D gene is TRBD1 (5 bases). The ends were cut back, 6 bases at V and 3 bases at J, with 17 bases in the middle. Germline CDR1 SQVTM, CDR2 ANQGSEA. The length of the CDR3 is 14 residues. CDR3 sequence reads: CSVPGHLGDTEAFF. DNA of the CDR3: TGCAGCGTCCCAGGTCACTTAGGGGACACTGAAGCTTTCTTT.

This clonotype was seen at least ten times. V usage is TRBV5-1 and J usage is TRBJ2-5, with 11 bases matching TRBD2. Germline V gene lookup returns CDR1 SGHRS and CDR2 YFSETQ. This CDR3 is built from 16 residues. V trimming: 0 bases; J trimming: 1 base; junction bases outside the gene matches: 2. CDR3 sequence reads: CASSLEGTSGQETQYF. CDR3 bases: TGCGCCAGCAGCTTGGAGGGGACTAGCGGCCAAGAGACCCAGTACTTC.

This clonotype was counted ten times or more. This chain's CDR3 is CASSLRGLGIEAFF. CDR3 nucleotide sequence: TGTGCCAGCAGCTTAAGAGGCCTCGGCATCGAAGCTTTCTTT. The V and J genes are TRBV7-9 and TRBJ1-1; no definite D call. Per the germline V gene, CDR1 is SEHNR and CDR2 is FQNEAQ (reference sequence). Trimming removed 2 bases at V and 8 bases at J, with 15 bases between. The CDR3 consists of 14 residues.

This clonotype has ten or more counts. The chain recombines TRBV7-9 with TRBJ1-2, with D perhaps TRBD1 (6 bases). Germline CDR1 reads SEHNR; CDR2 reads FQNEAQ (reference sequence). V was shortened by 4 bases and J by 4 bases, with 10 bases between the two germline ends. The CDR3 is made up of 13 amino acids. CDR3: CASSSTGFYGYTF. Written as DNA, the CDR3 is TGTGCCAGCAGCTCGACAGGTTTCTATGGCTACACCTTC.

This clonotype was seen ten or more times. The V and J genes are TRBV4-1 and TRBJ1-2, with D perhaps matching TRBD1 (5 bases). Germline loops: CDR1 MGHRA, CDR2 YSYEKL. V was trimmed by 5 bases and J by 2 bases, leaving 12 bases between them. The length of the CDR3 is 14 residues. CDR3 in amino acids: CASSVTVRNYGYTF. In DNA, the CDR3 is TGCGCCAGCAGCGTGACAGTACGCAACTATGGCTACACCTTC.